These 26 T cell receptor beta chains were sequenced from one sample in a study of T-cell reconstitution after alpha-beta-depleted transplantation in children. As it was prepared, the TCRbeta library received unique molecular identifiers. TCRdb re-called the PCR reads with MiXCR, one entry per CDR3 protein. The sample shows about 500,000 distinct CDR3 sequences, 30% to 35% of them seen only once. Sequencing was performed on PBMCs from the stem cell graft donor, taken from the stem cell graft. Receptors were obtained from a human donor who donated a stem cell graft to a child with aplastic anemia.

In this sample, this clonotype turned up a few times. The J gene is TRBJ1-5, the V gene TRBV4-3; D gene ambiguous. CDR1 and CDR2 from the germline V gene are LGHNA and YSLEER. The CDR3 runs to 16 residues. The V gene lost 0 bases and the J gene lost 0 bases, with 9 bases spanning the gap. The CDR3 spells CASSQDATVSNQPQHF. The DNA for the CDR3 is TGCGCCAGCAGCCAAGACGCCACCGTTAGCAATCAGCCCCAGCATTTT.

There are many counts of this clonotype. The chain couples TRBV29-1 to TRBJ1-2, with D perhaps TRBD1 (5 bases). Between the trimmed V and J ends, which lost 2 bases and 8 bases, there was a span of 12 bases. The CDR3 spans 12 residues. Germline assignment: CDR1 SQVTM and CDR2 ANQGSEA. The CDR3 DNA reads as TGCAGCGTTGAAACATCCCGGGGGGGCTACACCTTC. Its translation: CSVETSRGGYTF.

This sequence joins TRBV4-3 and TRBJ1-5; 10 bases match TRBD1. There are 17 residues in the CDR3. Germline loops: CDR1 LGHNA, CDR2 YSLEER. J gave up 6 bases and V 0 bases, and 8 bases lay outside the gene matches. CDR3 sequence: CASSQEFDRGRRQPQHF. For the CDR3, the DNA is TGCGCCAGCAGCCAAGAATTCGACAGGGGGCGCCGTCAGCCCCAGCATTTT.

The CDR3 loop reads CASSLEGDYEQYF. CDR3 nucleotides: TGCGCCAGCAGCTTGGAAGGAGACTACGAGCAGTACTTC. The chain couples TRBV5-1 to TRBJ2-7; no clear D gene. CDR3 size: 13 residues. Germline V gene data show CDR1 as SGHRS and CDR2 as YFSETQ. Trimming removed 0 bases from V and 3 bases from J, with 7 bases in between.

The sample holds a few counts of this clonotype. The chain carries TRBV11-3 and TRBJ1-2, with D possibly matching TRBD1 (6 bases). Germline V CDR1 and CDR2: SGHNT, YENEEA. Deletions cut 3 bases from V and 8 bases from J, with 19 bases between. The CDR3 spans 15 residues. CDR3 sequence (DNA): TGTGCCAGCAGCTTTGTTTATAACAGGGTAGACGGCTACACCTTC. Amino acid sequence: CASSFVYNRVDGYTF.

This chain connects TRBV12-3 or TRBV12-4 to TRBJ2-1; D call uncertain. The CDR3 runs 13 residues. The germline V and J ends were trimmed by 3 bases and 5 bases, with 8 bases remaining between them. DNA of the CDR3: TGTGCCAGCAGTTTTTCGGGTCACAATGAGCAGTTCTTC. Encoded protein: CASSFSGHNEQFF.

This clonotype was seen a handful of times. The J gene is TRBJ2-1, the V gene TRBV11-1, with 7 bases lining up with TRBD1. This CDR3 is 18 amino acids long. The germline CDR1 and CDR2 sequences are SGHAT and FQDESV (reference sequence). V gave up 5 bases and J gave up 10 bases; unmatched junction bases: 23. In nucleotides, the CDR3 is TGTGCCAGCAGCCGAGGACAGGAAGTCCTTACTGGGATGGGAGAGCAGTTCTTC. This encodes CASSRGQEVLTGMGEQFF.

The genes are TRBV18 and TRBJ1-4, with D maybe TRBD1 (6 bases). Germline V CDR1 and CDR2: KGHSH, LQKENI. The CDR3 runs to 18 residues. V was shortened by 0 bases and J by 1 base, with 15 bases between the two germline ends. CDR3 nucleotides: TGTGCCAGCTCACCACCGGGGGTACAGGGCGGAACTAATGAAAAACTGTTTTTT. Translating gives CASSPPGVQGGTNEKLFF.

In this sample, this clonotype turned up a few times. The chain links TRBV5-8 to TRBJ2-5; the match to TRBD2 covers 14 bases. CDR3 length: 15 residues. Germline V gene sequence: CDR1 SGHTS, CDR2 YDEGEE. After removal of 6 bases from V and 4 bases from J, the junction contained 5 bases not matched to a gene. Here the CDR3 DNA reads TGTGCCAGCAACTTTGGACTAGCGGGAGGAGAGACCCAGTACTTC. Amino acid sequence: CASNFGLAGGETQYF.

This clonotype was found a few times. The chain is built from TRBV12-3 or TRBV12-4 and TRBJ2-7, with D perhaps TRBD1 or TRBD2 (5 bases each). CDR3 length equals 14 residues. With 7 bases removed from V and 2 bases from J, the gap between germline ends came to 15 bases. This CDR3 is CASTSGTGTYEQYF. The CDR3 nucleotides read TGTGCCAGCACCTCCGGGACGGGGACCTACGAGCAGTACTTC.

The gene calls are TRBV4-3 and TRBJ2-1; D gene uncertain. The CDR3 sequence is 16 residues long. Trimming shortened V by 4 bases and J by 0 bases, and 13 bases separated the two germline ends. Germline CDR1 and CDR2: LGHNA and YSLEER. CDR3: CASSLFAEFSYNEQFF. The CDR3 nucleotides read TGCGCCAGCAGCCTTTTTGCGGAATTCTCCTACAATGAGCAGTTCTTC.

This sequence joins TRBV11-2 and TRBJ2-3; 11 bases line up with TRBD2. After removal of 2 bases from V and 3 bases from J, the junction contained 10 bases not matched to a gene. The CDR3 contains 18 residues. Germline lookup yields CDR1 SGHAT and CDR2 FQNNGV. The CDR3 region has the DNA TGTGCCAGCAGCTTATTGGGACTAGCGGTCGGGGCAACAGATACGCAGTATTTT. It yields the protein CASSLLGLAVGATDTQYF.

This clonotype has a single count. In DNA form, the CDR3 reads TGTGCCAGCAGCTTCATGGGGCAGACTAGCACAGATACGCAGTATTTT. Its protein product is CASSFMGQTSTDTQYF. This chain uses TRBV7-2 with TRBJ2-3; D perhaps matches TRBD1 (5 bases). In germline, CDR1 is SGHTA, CDR2 FQGNSA. The CDR3 loop spans 16 amino acids. Trimming took 3 bases from V and 0 from J, leaving 13 bases between them.

This clonotype was seen a handful of times. The rearrangement uses TRBV10-3 and TRBJ2-7; D gene ambiguous. Trimming removed 0 bases from V and 3 bases from J, with 6 bases in between. The CDR3 has 13 residues. CDR1 is ENHRY and CDR2 is SYGVKD in the germline V gene. CDR3 DNA sequence: TGTGCCATCAGTGAGTCAGAGGACTACGAGCAGTACTTC. Amino acids: CAISESEDYEQYF.

In this sample, this clonotype turned up a few times. The chain recombines TRBV30 with TRBJ1-4; D uncertain. Between the trimmed V and J ends, which lost 4 bases and 2 bases, there was a span of 8 bases. CDR1 and CDR2 (germline): GTSNPN, SVGIG (reference sequence). CDR3 length equals 13 residues. Here the CDR3 DNA reads TGTGCCTGGAACGGCAGGACTAATGAAAAACTGTTTTTT. Translation gives CAWNGRTNEKLFF.

The chain uses TRBV9 and TRBJ2-1; D call uncertain. Trimming removed 2 bases at V and 0 bases at J, with 9 bases between. Germline V CDR1 and CDR2: SGDLS, YYNGEE. This CDR3 comprises 15 residues. The CDR3 loop is CASSVLAVSYNEQFF. The CDR3, as DNA: TGTGCCAGCAGCGTTCTTGCGGTCTCCTACAATGAGCAGTTCTTC. Using reference TRBV9 and TRBJ2-1 for the parts outside the CDR3, the full variable domain is DSGVTQTPKHLITATGQRVTLRCSPRSGDLSVYWYQQSLDQGLQFLIQYYNGEERAKGNILERFSAQQFPDLHSELNLSSLELGDSALYFCASSVLAVSYNEQFFGPGTRLTVL.

This clonotype showed up just a few times. This chain connects TRBV12-3 or TRBV12-4 to TRBJ2-3; possible D gene TRBD2, 7 bases. V dropped 5 bases and J dropped 6 bases, with 18 bases sitting between them. The CDR3 has 15 residues. The DNA of the CDR3 is TGTGCCAGCAGTCTCCCGGGGGGCCGGGAGGATACGCAGTATTTT. Its protein is CASSLPGGREDTQYF.

In this sample, this clonotype turned up a few times. The chain links TRBV7-2 to TRBJ2-3, with 13 positions matching TRBD2. The CDR3 has 17 residues. Germline loops: CDR1 SGHTA, CDR2 FQGNSA. V was clipped by 4 bases and J by 8 bases; unmatched bases: 12. CDR3: CASSSSGLAGSQGTQYF. CDR3 in DNA: TGTGCCAGCAGCTCCTCGGGACTAGCGGGGTCTCAGGGTACGCAGTATTTT.

The chain joins TRBV7-9 to TRBJ1-1, with 7 bases fitting TRBD1. With 7 bases clipped from V and 2 bases from J, the junction kept 7 bases outside the gene matches. This CDR3 has 14 residues. CDR1 and CDR2 (germline): SEHNR, FQNEAQ (reference sequence). CDR3 sequence reads: CASTLGQLNTEAFF. The CDR3 DNA is TGTGCCAGCACCCTGGGACAGCTAAACACTGAAGCTTTCTTT.

The rearrangement links TRBV5-1 to TRBJ1-1; the D is unclear. CDR3 length: 14 residues. Germline V lookup: CDR1 SGHRS, CDR2 YFSETQ. Deletions cut 0 bases from V and 0 bases from J, with 6 bases between. This CDR3 is CASSLEVLNTEAFF. The CDR3 DNA is TGCGCCAGCAGCTTGGAAGTTTTGAACACTGAAGCTTTCTTT. The full variable domain, in which reference TRBV5-1 and TRBJ1-1 provide the parts outside the CDR3, is KAGVTQTPRYLIKTRGQQVTLSCSPISGHRSVSWYQQTPGQGLQFLFEYFSETQRNKGNFPGRFSGRQFSNSRSEMNVSTLELGDSALYLCASSLEVLNTEAFFGQGTRLTVV.

This sequence joins TRBV14 and TRBJ1-5; D may be TRBD1 (5 bases). Germline loops: CDR1 SGHDN, CDR2 FVKESK. CDR3 length equals 14 residues. The V and J ends lost 5 bases and 2 bases respectively, with 10 bases between them. CDR3 amino acids: CASSKGRGNQPQHF. CDR3 nucleotide sequence: TGTGCCAGCAGCAAGGGCAGGGGCAATCAGCCCCAGCATTTT. The full variable domain, completed using reference TRBV14 and TRBJ1-5, is EAGVTQFPSHSVIEKGQTVTLRCDPISGHDNLYWYRRVMGKEIKFLLHFVKESKQDESGMPNNRFLAERTGGTYSTLKVQPAELEDSGVYFCASSKGRGNQPQHFGDGTRLSIL.

The genes are TRBV9 and TRBJ2-3, with D hard to call. The CDR3 runs 13 residues. V was pared by 4 bases and J by 5 bases, with 11 bases between. CDR1 and CDR2 from the germline V gene are SGDLS and YYNGEE. CDR3 in amino acids: CASSPSTGDTQYF. CDR3 nucleotide sequence: TGTGCCAGCAGCCCGTCCACTGGAGATACGCAGTATTTT.

V usage is TRBV27 and J usage is TRBJ2-4, with 11 bases fitting TRBD2. J gave up 0 bases and V 3 bases, and 7 bases lay outside the gene matches. Germline V CDR1 and CDR2: MNHEY, SMNVEV (reference sequence). The CDR3 has 18 residues. The CDR3 sequence: CASSFSLAGGLAKNIQYF. The CDR3 bases are TGTGCCAGCAGTTTTAGTCTAGCGGGAGGTCTAGCCAAAAACATTCAGTACTTC.

This clonotype was seen only a few times. This rearrangement joins TRBV15 to TRBJ1-6, with a possible D match to TRBD1 (5 bases). Germline V gives CDR1 LNHNV, CDR2 YYDKDF (reference sequence). The CDR3 length is 15 residues. V gave up 2 bases and J gave up 9 bases, with 14 bases separating them. CDR3 coding DNA: TGTGCCACCAGCAGACCGGCAGGGATGAGTTCACCCCTCCACTTT. Translation gives CATSRPAGMSSPLHF.

This chain uses TRBV14 with TRBJ1-4; no reliable D call. Trimming removed 4 bases from V and 3 bases from J, with 6 bases in between. The CDR3 length is 13 residues. CDR1 SGHDN and CDR2 FVKESK come from the germline V gene. The CDR3 loop is CASSLQPNEKLFF. CDR3 in DNA: TGTGCCAGCAGCCTCCAGCCTAATGAAAAACTGTTTTTT.

This clonotype occurred a few times. The chain carries TRBV5-1 and TRBJ2-1, with D unclear. Germline V CDR1 and CDR2: SGHRS, YFSETQ. V was shortened by 5 bases and J by 0 bases, with 12 bases between the two germline ends. The CDR3 runs 15 residues. The chain's CDR3 is CASRRVTASYNEQFF. CDR3 sequence (DNA): TGCGCCAGCAGAAGAGTAACGGCCTCCTACAATGAGCAGTTCTTC.